This T cell receptor (beta chain) was obtained from a study of T cells in tuberculosis. Broader study findings: Shorter CDR3-alpha in active tuberculosis partly drove smaller distances.

Measured with immunoSEQ multiplex PCR; TCRdb has only the in-frame clones, and not every one. The table includes about 23,000 clones, about 95% detected once. In regard to this clone: The antigen is not known.

Sequenced input: PBMCs. This clonotype was obtained from a donor aged 10-35 years with latent tuberculosis or without tuberculosis infection.

This chain's CDR3 is CASSAGGRGVGNEQFF. The CDR3 coding sequence is TGCGCCAGCAGCGCCGGTGGGCGGGGGGTAGGGAATGAGCAGTTCTTC. The chain carries TRBV5-1 and TRBJ2-1; TRBD2 aligns across 8 bases. Trimming at V came to 4 bases and at J to 7 bases, leaving 13 bases not matched to a gene. CDR1 is SGHRS and CDR2 is YFSETQ in the germline V gene. The CDR3 has 16 residues.